This TCR beta chain appears in the sequencing data of a study of cytomegalovirus exposure and HLA in healthy donors. As regards this clone: Its antigen remains unidentified.

Study results and limitations: CMV serostatus was the only recorded immune exposure for donors.

The primer mix had 60 Vbeta and 13 Jbeta primers. Generated by immunoSEQ multiplex PCR, the TCRdb table keeps only in-frame clones and is missing some. The table lists about 250,000 clones, 75% to 85% of them singletons. The V end lost 5 bases, the J end lost 9 bases, and 8 bases lay between the germline ends. Germline-derived CDR1 and CDR2 are DFQATT and SNEGSKA (reference sequence). The CDR3 has 10 amino acids. This chain joins TRBV20-1 and TRBJ2-1; possibly TRBD1 for D (7 bases). Sequencing was done on a sample of PBMCs. The source of this sequence is a girl aged 2-10 years in good health and CMV-seronegative. CDR3 bases: TGCAGTGCTCAGGGGGGTGAGCAGTTCTTC. This codes for CSAQGGEQFF.